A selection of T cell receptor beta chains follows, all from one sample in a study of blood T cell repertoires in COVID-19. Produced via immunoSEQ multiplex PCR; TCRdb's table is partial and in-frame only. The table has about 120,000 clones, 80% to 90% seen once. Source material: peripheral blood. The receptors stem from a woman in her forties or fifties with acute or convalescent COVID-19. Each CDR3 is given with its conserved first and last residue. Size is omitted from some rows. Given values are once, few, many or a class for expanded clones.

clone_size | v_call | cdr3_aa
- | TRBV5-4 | CASSLTSGGIRGNEQFF
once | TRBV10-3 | CAISWAQGPNEKLFF
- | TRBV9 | CASSVTSRELFF
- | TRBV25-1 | CASSELGLAGGRRETQYF
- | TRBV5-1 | CASSLPAEGGFKNNEQFF
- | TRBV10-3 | CAISTGTSDGNEQFF
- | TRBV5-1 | CASSLGSRVGNTIYF
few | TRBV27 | CASSLGRVSGEAFF
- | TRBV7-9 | CASSTTGLAFNEQFF
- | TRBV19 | CASSQLTGNLDQPQHF
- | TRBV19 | CASRGQGFYGYTF
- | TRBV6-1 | CASSETGNYGYTF
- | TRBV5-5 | CASSFTSGGYNEQFF
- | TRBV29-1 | CSVTGQGASKNIQYF
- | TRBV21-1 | CASSNLGTSGRGYEQYF
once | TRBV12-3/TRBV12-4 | CASGPPQYF
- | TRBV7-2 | CASSSRTSETQYF
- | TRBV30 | CAWKIQGWDTQYF
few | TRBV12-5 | CASGLGQRNSPLHF
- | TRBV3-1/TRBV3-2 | CASSQAMTRGNEQFF
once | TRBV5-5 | CASSLGSGFPEAFF
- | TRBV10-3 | CAISPDRVYGYTF
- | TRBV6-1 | CASSDDRGGEKLFF
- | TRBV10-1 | CASSTRGANSPLHF
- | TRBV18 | CASSPPGEETQYF
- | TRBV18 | CASSQWRQDNTGELFF
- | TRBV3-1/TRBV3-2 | CASSPLIDIGAYGYTF
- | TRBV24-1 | CATSDAGQVLNQPQHF
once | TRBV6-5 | CASTGEGSGYGYTF
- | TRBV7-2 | CASSPGQGNGYTF
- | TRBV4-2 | CASSPAGAGLVETQYF
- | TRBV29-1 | CSVATGVDYGYTF
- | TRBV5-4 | CATQLGNSYEQYF
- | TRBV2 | CASSGPGQGRFYGYTF
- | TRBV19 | CASSIAQGGDEQYF
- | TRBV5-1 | CASSLEQGAGELFF
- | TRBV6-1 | CASSELRWSYEQYF
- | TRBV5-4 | CASSLADDRLYGYTF
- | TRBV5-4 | CASRSLTGRVTEAFF
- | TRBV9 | CASSDPRLAGGSGELFF
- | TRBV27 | CASSPAGTLGSPLHF
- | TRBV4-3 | CASSQGRAGVRYGYTF
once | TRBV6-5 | CASVLTGVHSPLHF
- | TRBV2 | CASSEVAGTGNTIYF
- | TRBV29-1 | CSVARDSIKGIFYEQYF
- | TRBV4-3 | CASSQGLQGDETQYF
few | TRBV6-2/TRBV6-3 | CASSYSFAGGYNEQFF
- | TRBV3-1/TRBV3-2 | CASSQHRTGELFF
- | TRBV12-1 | CASSYQTGKSGYTF
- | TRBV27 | CASSQTDRTDQPQHF
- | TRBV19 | CASSTIITGLRLYGYTF
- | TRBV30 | CAWSFPLYNTIYF
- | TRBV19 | CASSSRDSWDTQYF
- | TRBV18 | CASFPGWNTEAFF
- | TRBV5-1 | CASSPERKGVRYGYTF
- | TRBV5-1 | CASSLATTGNSPLHF
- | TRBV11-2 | CASSKTRQGQGTQYF
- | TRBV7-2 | CASSLVTTTYEQYF
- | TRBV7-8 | CASSLGGSKTEAFF
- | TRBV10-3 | CATQGYGYTF